This T cell receptor beta chain was sequenced for a study of identifying expanded T cells in peripheral blood. Collection occurred without any documented infections or immune events in donors. TCRdb's copy holds only in-frame clones and misses some; the assay was immunoSEQ multiplex PCR. This sample carries about 110,000 clones, about 87% of them seen once, and the ten largest clones take 7.5% to 10%. Germline values: CDR1 SGHTA, CDR2 FQGTGA. V shed 5 bases and J shed 6 bases, with 11 bases lying between them. CDR3 length: 13 amino acids. The rearrangement joins TRBV7-3 to TRBJ1-5, with D tentatively TRBD1 (5 bases). The receptor was derived from a person between 18 and 75 years old in good health. Sequenced material: blood. In nucleotides, the CDR3 is TGTGCCAGCAGCGAAGCAAGGGGTCAGCCCCAGCATTTT. This sequence encodes CASSEARGQPQHF.